The rows below give T cell receptor beta chains drawn from one sample of a study of blood T cell repertoires in COVID-19. Data came from immunoSEQ multiplex PCR; TCRdb stores just in-frame clones and leaves some out. The table lists about 190,000 clones, around four fifths of them singletons. Sample: peripheral blood. These receptors all come from a woman in her forties with acute or convalescent COVID-19. The CDR3 runs from the conserved cysteine through the conserved F or W. A D gene is named only where the DNA matches it firmly. Size tells how often a clone was seen (once, few, many) or the class of an expanded clone, and some rows leave it out.

J gene	clone size	V gene	D gene	CDR3 protein	CDR3 DNA
TRBJ1-4	.	TRBV30	.	CAWSGRVGEKLFF	TGTGCCTGGAGCGGGAGAGTGGGTGAAAAACTGTTTTTT
TRBJ2-1	.	TRBV5-1	.	CASSLVMEPNEQFF	TGCGCCAGCAGCTTGGTTATGGAGCCCAATGAGCAGTTCTTC
TRBJ2-5	.	TRBV6-5	.	CASHPNSGSETQYF	TGTGCCAGCCACCCGAACTCCGGGTCGGAGACCCAGTACTTC
TRBJ1-6	.	TRBV7-9	.	CASSPSTGLNSPLHF	TGTGCCAGCAGCCCCTCCACAGGGTTAAATTCACCCCTCCACTTT
TRBJ2-1	few	TRBV19	.	CASRGGGGLRNEQFF	TGTGCCAGTAGGGGTGGCGGCGGTCTAAGAAATGAGCAGTTCTTC
TRBJ1-5	.	TRBV28	.	CASSLGRGPVQPQHF	TGTGCCAGCAGTTTAGGGAGGGGTCCGGTTCAGCCCCAGCATTTT
TRBJ2-5	.	TRBV6-2/TRBV6-3	.	CASSNRGEAQYF	TGTGCCAGCAGCAACCGAGGGGAGGCCCAGTACTTC
TRBJ1-5	once	TRBV28	.	CATTGGGLSNQPQHF	TGTGCCACCACTGGGGGGGGGCTGAGCAATCAGCCCCAGCATTTT
TRBJ2-7	.	TRBV27	.	CASSRSSYEQYF	TGTGCCAGCAGTCGTAGCTCCTACGAGCAGTACTTC
TRBJ2-6	.	TRBV11-2	.	CASSPGAGTPFF	TGTGCCAGCAGCCCCGGAGCCGGGACACCATTTTTC
TRBJ2-7	.	TRBV19	TRBD2	CASSFLAGDWDEQYF	TGTGCCAGTAGTTTCCTAGCGGGAGACTGGGATGAGCAGTACTTC
TRBJ1-5	.	TRBV28	TRBD1	CASSFPGGRAQPQHF	TGTGCCAGCAGTTTCCCAGGGGGACGGGCTCAGCCCCAGCATTTT
TRBJ1-1	.	TRBV6-4	TRBD1	CASREAGTGARNTEAFF	TGTGCCAGCAGAGAAGCCGGGACAGGGGCTCGGAACACTGAAGCTTTCTTT
TRBJ2-3	.	TRBV10-3	TRBD2	CAIRGLAGAGDTQYF	TGTGCCATCAGGGGACTAGCGGGAGCGGGAGATACGCAGTATTTT
TRBJ2-1	once	TRBV11-3	.	CASSSTGSYNEQFF	TGTGCCAGCAGCTCCACAGGGTCCTACAATGAGCAGTTCTTC
TRBJ2-1	.	TRBV2	.	CASSVSGSYNEQFF	TGTGCCAGCAGTGTTAGCGGCTCCTACAATGAGCAGTTCTTC
TRBJ2-5	.	TRBV28	TRBD2	CASRVLAGGPRETQYF	TGTGCCAGCAGGGTCCTAGCGGGAGGGCCGAGGGAGACCCAGTACTTC
TRBJ1-2	once	TRBV5-8	.	CASSLRTRYNYGYTF	TGTGCCAGCAGCTTAAGGACAAGATATAACTATGGCTACACCTTC
TRBJ1-1	.	TRBV19	.	CASSIRLDTEAFF	TGTGCCAGTAGTATTAGGTTAGACACCGAAGCTTTCTTT
TRBJ2-5	.	TRBV6-5	TRBD2	CASSPQLAVKETQYF	TGTGCCAGCAGCCCCCAACTAGCGGTCAAAGAGACCCAGTACTTC
TRBJ2-7	.	TRBV6-1	.	CASSERSSNYPYF	TGTGCCAGCAGTGAAAGGTCCTCGAACTATCCGTACTTC
TRBJ2-7	medium-sized	TRBV19	.	CASSIVAGGYEQYF	TGTGCCAGTAGTATAGTAGCCGGAGGCTACGAGCAGTACTTC
TRBJ1-1	.	TRBV10-1	.	CATLKRRRTEAFF	TGCGCCACCCTAAAAAGGAGGCGGACTGAAGCTTTCTTT
TRBJ2-1	.	TRBV2	TRBD1	CASSPPPGQYYNEQFF	TGTGCCAGCAGTCCACCACCGGGACAGTATTACAATGAGCAGTTCTTC
TRBJ2-3	once	TRBV19	.	CASSIRQSDTQYF	TGTGCCAGTAGTATTCGACAGTCAGATACGCAGTATTTT
TRBJ1-4	.	TRBV28	TRBD1	CALGGRDEKLFF	TGTGCCCTAGGGGGCCGGGATGAAAAACTGTTTTTT
TRBJ2-7	.	TRBV27	.	CASRRNYEQYF	TGTGCCAGCAGGAGAAACTACGAGCAGTACTTC
TRBJ2-7	.	TRBV6-5	TRBD2	CASMGGGSYEQYF	TGTGCCAGCATGGGGGGGGGTTCCTACGAGCAGTACTTC
TRBJ2-2	.	TRBV2	.	CASRAGRSGELFF	TGTGCCAGCAGGGCGGGACGGTCCGGGGAGCTGTTTTTT
TRBJ2-5	.	TRBV4-1	TRBD2	CASSQELASGGLKTQYF	TGCGCCAGCAGCCAAGAGTTGGCTAGCGGGGGGTTAAAGACCCAGTACTTC
TRBJ2-3	.	TRBV30	.	CAWDRDTNTDTQYF	TGTGCCTGGGACCGGGACACAAACACAGATACGCAGTATTTT
TRBJ1-1	.	TRBV9	.	CASSVGGRADTEAFF	TGTGCCAGCAGCGTAGGAGGCAGGGCTGATACTGAAGCTTTCTTT
TRBJ1-6	.	TRBV28	TRBD1	CASRNTRTGWNSPLHF	TGTGCCAGCAGAAACACCCGGACAGGGTGGAATTCACCCCTCCACTTT
TRBJ2-1	.	TRBV29-1	.	CSVEEVKGVSVNEQFF	TGCAGCGTTGAAGAAGTAAAGGGAGTTTCAGTGAATGAGCAGTTCTTC
TRBJ2-5	.	TRBV5-6	TRBD2	CASSLARRGDRETQYF	TGTGCCAGCAGCTTGGCCCGGCGGGGGGACCGAGAGACCCAGTACTTC
TRBJ1-2	.	TRBV2	TRBD1	CASKIQGALLRGYTF	TGTGCCAGCAAAATACAGGGGGCGCTTCTGCGAGGCTACACCTTC
TRBJ2-1	.	TRBV28	.	CASSSRQERFF	TGTGCCAGCAGTTCCCGACAGGAGAGGTTCTTC
TRBJ1-1	.	TRBV27	TRBD1	CASRPDRGDTEAFF	TGTGCCAGCAGACCAGACAGGGGGGACACTGAAGCTTTCTTT
TRBJ1-3	.	TRBV6-5	.	CASSYSGAGNTIYF	TGTGCCAGCAGTTACTCAGGGGCTGGAAACACCATATATTTT
TRBJ1-1	.	TRBV7-3	.	CASSSPGNTEAFF	TGTGCCAGCAGCTCTCCAGGGAACACTGAAGCTTTCTTT
TRBJ2-7	once	TRBV5-1	.	CASSYGWPSENEQYF	TGCGCCAGCAGTTATGGGTGGCCTAGCGAGAACGAGCAGTACTTC
TRBJ1-5	few	TRBV19	.	CASSPRRTGPQPQHF	TGTGCCAGTAGTCCCCGCCGAACGGGTCCCCAGCCCCAGCATTTT
TRBJ1-2	.	TRBV7-8	TRBD1	CASSLGTGGYGYTF	TGTGCCAGCAGCTTAGGGACAGGGGGATACGGCTACACCTTC
TRBJ1-5	.	TRBV5-4	TRBD1	CASSIAGTVDQPQHF	TGTGCCAGCAGCATTGCCGGGACAGTGGACCAGCCCCAGCATTTT
TRBJ2-1	.	TRBV7-9	.	CASSLGDNSNEQFF	TGTGCCAGCAGCTTAGGGGACAACTCGAATGAGCAGTTCTTC
TRBJ1-3	.	TRBV18	TRBD1	CASSPSGTGGGNTIYF	TGTGCCAGCTCACCGTCCGGGACAGGGGGTGGAAACACCATATATTTT
TRBJ2-5	.	TRBV27	TRBD2	CASSWVGGKQETQYF	TGTGCCAGCAGTTGGGTGGGGGGGAAACAAGAGACCCAGTACTTC
TRBJ1-2	.	TRBV6-5	.	CASSYSRGPYGYTF	TGTGCCAGCAGTTACTCGCGGGGGCCGTATGGCTACACCTTC
TRBJ1-2	.	TRBV7-2	.	CASSPRSPGYTF	TGTGCCAGCAGCCCGAGGAGCCCTGGCTACACCTTC
TRBJ1-1	.	TRBV5-6	.	CASSLVGWTEAFF	TGTGCCAGCAGCTTGGTCGGGTGGACTGAAGCTTTCTTT
TRBJ1-4	.	TRBV30	.	CAWSRGSNEKLFF	TGTGCCTGGAGCAGGGGCTCGAATGAAAAACTGTTTTTT
TRBJ2-1	.	TRBV19	TRBD2	CASSPIGTSGYNEQFF	TGTGCCAGTAGTCCAATAGGGACTAGCGGATACAATGAGCAGTTCTTC
TRBJ1-2	.	TRBV7-8	TRBD1	CASSVQGAGDGYTF	TGTGCCAGCAGCGTACAGGGGGCGGGGGATGGCTACACCTTC
TRBJ1-4	.	TRBV7-9	TRBD1	CASNAPGQANEKLFF	TGTGCCAGCAACGCACCGGGACAGGCTAATGAAAAACTGTTTTTT
TRBJ1-5	.	TRBV28	.	CAGGRGSNQPQHF	TGTGCCGGAGGACGGGGGAGCAATCAGCCCCAGCATTTT
TRBJ1-2	.	TRBV30	.	CAWVKYYGYTF	TGTGCCTGGGTAAAATACTATGGCTACACCTTC
TRBJ2-7	.	TRBV6-2/TRBV6-3	TRBD1	CASSRDRGRAFYGGQYF	TGTGCCAGCAGCCGCGACAGGGGGCGAGCCTTTTATGGAGGGCAGTACTTC
TRBJ1-5	.	TRBV6-1	.	CASSLTRGNQPQHF	TGTGCCAGCAGTCTTACTCGGGGCAATCAGCCCCAGCATTTT
TRBJ2-3	.	TRBV29-1	TRBD1	CSVDPGRAEYRGYTDTQYF	TGCAGCGTTGATCCGGGGCGGGCTGAGTACAGGGGATACACAGATACGCAGTATTTT